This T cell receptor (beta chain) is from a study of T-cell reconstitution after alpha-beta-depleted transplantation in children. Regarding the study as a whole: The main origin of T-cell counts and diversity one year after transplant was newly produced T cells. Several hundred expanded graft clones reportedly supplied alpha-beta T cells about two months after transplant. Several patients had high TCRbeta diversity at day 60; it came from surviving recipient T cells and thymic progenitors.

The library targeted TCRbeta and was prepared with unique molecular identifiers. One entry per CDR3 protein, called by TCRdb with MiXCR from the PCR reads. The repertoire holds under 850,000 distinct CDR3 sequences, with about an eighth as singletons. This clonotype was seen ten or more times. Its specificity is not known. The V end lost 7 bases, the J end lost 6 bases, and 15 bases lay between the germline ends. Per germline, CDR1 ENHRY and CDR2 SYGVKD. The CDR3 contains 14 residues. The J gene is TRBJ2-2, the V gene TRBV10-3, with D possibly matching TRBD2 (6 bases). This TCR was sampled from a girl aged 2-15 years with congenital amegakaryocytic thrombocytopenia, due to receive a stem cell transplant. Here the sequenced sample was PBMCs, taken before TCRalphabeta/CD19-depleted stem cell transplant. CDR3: CAITPGLPSGELFF. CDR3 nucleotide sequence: TGTGCCATCACCCCGGGACTTCCTTCCGGGGAGCTGTTTTTT.